This entry features one TCR beta chain sequence. This entry comes from a study of blood T cell repertoires in COVID-19. Study background: Italy, Spain and the United States were the sources of the convalescent and acute COVID-19 samples. PBMCs, B-cell-depleted T cells, or T cells were the source of the cDNA or gDNA that made up the material.

TCRdb's copy holds only in-frame clones and misses some; the assay was immunoSEQ multiplex PCR. This table holds approximately 500,000 clones, roughly nine tenths found once. Recruited during active infection, patients (from Seattle) were subsequently followed longitudinally. Sequenced input: peripheral blood. This receptor was identified in a woman aged 45-60 years with COVID-19, enrolled during active disease.

CDR3 sequence: CASSLVPGGRNSNQPQHF. The CDR3 DNA sequence: TGTGCCAGCAGTTTAGTCCCAGGGGGGAGGAATAGCAATCAGCCCCAGCATTTT. The chain is built from TRBV27 and TRBJ1-5, with TRBD1 matching over 7 bases. Germline loops: CDR1 MNHEY, CDR2 SMNVEV (reference sequence). The CDR3 is 18 residues long. Trimming at V came to 2 bases and at J to 0 bases, leaving 10 bases not matched to a gene.